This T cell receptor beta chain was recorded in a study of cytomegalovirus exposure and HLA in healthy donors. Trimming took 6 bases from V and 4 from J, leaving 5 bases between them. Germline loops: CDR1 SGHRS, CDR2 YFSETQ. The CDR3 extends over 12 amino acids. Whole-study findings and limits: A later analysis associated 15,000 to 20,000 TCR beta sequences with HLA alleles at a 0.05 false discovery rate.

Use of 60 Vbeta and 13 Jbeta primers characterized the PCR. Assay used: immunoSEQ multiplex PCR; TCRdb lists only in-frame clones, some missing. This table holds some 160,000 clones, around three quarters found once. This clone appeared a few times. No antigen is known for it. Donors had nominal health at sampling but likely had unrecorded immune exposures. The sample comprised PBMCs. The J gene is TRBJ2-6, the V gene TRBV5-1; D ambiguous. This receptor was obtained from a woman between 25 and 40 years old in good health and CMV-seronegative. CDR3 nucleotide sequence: TGCGCCAGCACTCTAGGGGCCAACGTCCTGACTTTC. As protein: CASTLGANVLTF.